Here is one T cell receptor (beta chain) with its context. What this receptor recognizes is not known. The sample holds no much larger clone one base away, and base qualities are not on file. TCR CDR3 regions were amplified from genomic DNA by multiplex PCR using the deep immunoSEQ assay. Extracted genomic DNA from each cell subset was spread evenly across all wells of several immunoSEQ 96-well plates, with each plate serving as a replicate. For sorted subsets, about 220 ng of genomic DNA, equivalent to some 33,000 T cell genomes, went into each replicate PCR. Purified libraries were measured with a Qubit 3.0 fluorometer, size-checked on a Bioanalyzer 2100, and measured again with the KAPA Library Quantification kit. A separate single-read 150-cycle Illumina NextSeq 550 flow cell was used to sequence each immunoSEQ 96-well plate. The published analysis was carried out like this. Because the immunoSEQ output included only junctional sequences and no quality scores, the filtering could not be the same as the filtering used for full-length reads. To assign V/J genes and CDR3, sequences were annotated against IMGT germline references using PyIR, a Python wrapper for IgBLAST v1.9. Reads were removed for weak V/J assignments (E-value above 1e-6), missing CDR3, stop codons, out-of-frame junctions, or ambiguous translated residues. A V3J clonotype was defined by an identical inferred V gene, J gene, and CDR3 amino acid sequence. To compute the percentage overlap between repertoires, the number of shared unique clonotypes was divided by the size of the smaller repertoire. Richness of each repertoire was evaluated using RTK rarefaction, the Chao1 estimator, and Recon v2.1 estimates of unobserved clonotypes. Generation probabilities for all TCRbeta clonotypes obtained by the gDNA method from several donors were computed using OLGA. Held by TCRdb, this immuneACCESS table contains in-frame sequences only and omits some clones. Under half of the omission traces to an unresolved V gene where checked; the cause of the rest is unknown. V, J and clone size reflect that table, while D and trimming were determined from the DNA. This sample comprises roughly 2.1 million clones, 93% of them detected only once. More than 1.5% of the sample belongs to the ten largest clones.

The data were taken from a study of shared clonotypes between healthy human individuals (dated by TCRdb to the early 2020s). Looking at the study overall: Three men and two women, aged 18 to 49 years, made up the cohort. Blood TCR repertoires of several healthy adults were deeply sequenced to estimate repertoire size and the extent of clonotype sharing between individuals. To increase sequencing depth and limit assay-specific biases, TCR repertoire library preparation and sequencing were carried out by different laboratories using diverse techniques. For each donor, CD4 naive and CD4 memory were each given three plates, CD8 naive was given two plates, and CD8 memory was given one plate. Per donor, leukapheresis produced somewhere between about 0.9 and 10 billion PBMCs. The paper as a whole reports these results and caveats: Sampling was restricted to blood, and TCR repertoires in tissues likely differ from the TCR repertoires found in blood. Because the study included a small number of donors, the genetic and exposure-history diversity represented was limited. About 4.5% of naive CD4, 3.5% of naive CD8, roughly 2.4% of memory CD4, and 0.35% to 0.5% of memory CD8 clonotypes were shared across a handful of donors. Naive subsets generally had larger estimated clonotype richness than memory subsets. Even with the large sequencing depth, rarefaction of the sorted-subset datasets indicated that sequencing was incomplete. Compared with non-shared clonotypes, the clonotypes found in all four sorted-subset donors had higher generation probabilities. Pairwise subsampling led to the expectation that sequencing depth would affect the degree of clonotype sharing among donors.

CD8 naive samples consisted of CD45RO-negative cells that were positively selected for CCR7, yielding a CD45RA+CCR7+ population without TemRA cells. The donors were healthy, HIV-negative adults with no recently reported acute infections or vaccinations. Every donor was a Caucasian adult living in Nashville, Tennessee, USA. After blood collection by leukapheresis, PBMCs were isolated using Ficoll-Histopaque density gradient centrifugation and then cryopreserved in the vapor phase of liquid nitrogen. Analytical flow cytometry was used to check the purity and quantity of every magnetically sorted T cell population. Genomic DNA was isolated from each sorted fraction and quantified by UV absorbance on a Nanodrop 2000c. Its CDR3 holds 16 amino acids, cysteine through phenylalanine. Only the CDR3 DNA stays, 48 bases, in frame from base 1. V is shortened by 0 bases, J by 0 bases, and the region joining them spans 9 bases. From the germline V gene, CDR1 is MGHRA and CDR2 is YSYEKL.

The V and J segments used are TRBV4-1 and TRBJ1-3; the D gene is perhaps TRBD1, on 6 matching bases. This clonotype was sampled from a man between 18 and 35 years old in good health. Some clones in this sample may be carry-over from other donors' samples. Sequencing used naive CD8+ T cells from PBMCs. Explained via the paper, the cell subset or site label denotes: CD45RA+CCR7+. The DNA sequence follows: TGCGCCAGCAGCCAAGACCGGACAGTCTCTGGAAACACCATATATTTT. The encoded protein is CASSQDRTVSGNTIYF.